The 30 T cell receptor beta chains given below trace back to one sample, sequenced in a study of early T cells in non-severe SARS-CoV-2 infection. TCRdb itself ran the 5' RACE reads through MiXCR, one entry per CDR3 protein. Of over 45,000 distinct CDR3 sequences in the sample, 10% were seen once. The sequencing input was whole blood. The receptors shown here come from an adult who was a healthcare worker with PCR-confirmed SARS-CoV-2 infection or an uninfected control (not recorded which).

This clonotype was counted ten times or more. The V call is TRBV5-1, the J call TRBJ1-4; D gene ambiguous. Trimming removed 3 bases at V and 11 bases at J, with 17 bases between. Germline CDR1 reads SGHRS; CDR2 reads YFSETQ. This CDR3 comprises 14 residues. CDR3 loop: CASSSGSQRDKLFF. For the CDR3, the DNA is TGCGCCAGCAGCTCCGGGAGCCAGCGAGACAAACTGTTTTTT.

This clonotype was picked up many times. The J gene is TRBJ2-7, the V gene TRBV7-9, with D possibly TRBD2 on 6 matching bases. This CDR3 contains 14 residues. The ends were cut back, 11 bases at V and 5 bases at J, with 22 bases in the middle. CDR1 and CDR2 (germline): SEHNR, FQNEAQ (reference sequence). DNA of the CDR3: TGTGCCGCGATGGTCGGAGGGTCTCCCCACGAGCAGTACTTC. Translated: CAAMVGGSPHEQYF.

The chain combines TRBV7-9 with TRBJ1-1; 7 bases are a match to TRBD1. V trimming: 5 bases; J trimming: 9 bases; junction bases outside the gene matches: 9. The germline V gene has CDR1 SEHNR and CDR2 FQNEAQ (reference sequence). CDR3 length: 13 residues. CDR3 in amino acids: CASSLTTGRQAFF. The CDR3 DNA follows: TGTGCCAGCAGCCTCACGACAGGGAGGCAAGCTTTCTTT.

There are a few counts of this clonotype. This sequence joins TRBV6-1 and TRBJ2-3; possible D gene TRBD1, 6 bases. The length of the CDR3 is 14 residues. Germline V CDR1 and CDR2: MNHNS, SASEGT. Trimming took off 5 bases at V and 4 bases at J, with 13 bases between the two ends. The CDR3 region is CASSPDRRSDTQYF. CDR3 bases: TGTGCCAGCAGTCCGGACAGAAGGTCAGATACGCAGTATTTT.

The chain employs TRBV7-6 and TRBJ2-1; TRBD2 aligns across 11 bases. The CDR3 contains 16 residues. In germline, CDR1 is SGHVS, CDR2 FNYEAQ. Losses at the gene ends were 4 bases for V and 3 bases for J; bases not matched to a gene: 5. The CDR3 DNA follows: TGTGCCAGCAGCTCGACTAGCGGGAATGTCTACAATGAGCAGTTCTTC. Its translation is CASSSTSGNVYNEQFF.

The chain recombines TRBV6-4 with TRBJ2-1, with D maybe TRBD2 (5 bases). Germline loops: CDR1 MRHNA, CDR2 SNTAGT. The V gene lost 0 bases and the J gene lost 11 bases, with 11 bases spanning the gap. The CDR3 is made up of 13 amino acids. In DNA form, the CDR3 reads TGTGCCAGCAGTGACTCGGCGGGCCTTCAGCAGTTCTTC. Encoded protein: CASSDSAGLQQFF.

A single count supports this clonotype. The rearrangement links TRBV6-1 to TRBJ2-3; D remains ambiguous. The CDR3 contains 15 residues. Germline CDR1 reads MNHNS; CDR2 reads SASEGT. V was trimmed by 5 bases and J by 2 bases, leaving 14 bases between them. The CDR3 here is CASSPEQYSTDTQYF. CDR3 nucleotides: TGTGCCAGCAGTCCCGAACAATATTCCACAGATACGCAGTATTTT.

The table lists this clonotype with a few counts. The chain has TRBV7-2 and TRBJ2-2, with D perhaps matching TRBD2 (5 bases). Germline V gives CDR1 SGHTA, CDR2 FQGNSA. The CDR3 covers 14 residues. Deletions cut 5 bases from V and 6 bases from J, with 13 bases between. The CDR3 coding sequence is TGTGCCAGCAGCCCGATAGGAGGTTCCGGGGAGCTGTTTTTT. This gives the protein CASSPIGGSGELFF.

This clonotype has just a few counts. The chain employs TRBV6-1 and TRBJ1-2; weak D call: TRBD1 (5 bases). The CDR3 sequence is 13 residues long. From germline, CDR1 is MNHNS and CDR2 SASEGT. V was clipped by 6 bases and J by 2 bases, with 10 bases between them. For the CDR3, the DNA is TGTGCCAGCAGCCCTAAGGGGAACTATGGCTACACCTTC. Residues: CASSPKGNYGYTF.

The genes are TRBV7-2 and TRBJ2-7; 13 positions agree with TRBD2. Germline V lookup: CDR1 SGHTA, CDR2 FQGNSA. V gave up 2 bases and J gave up 1 base; unmatched junction bases: 2. The CDR3 covers 16 residues. CDR3 DNA: TGTGCCAGCAGCTTACGACTAGCGGGAGGATCCTACGAGCAGTACTTC. Translated: CASSLRLAGGSYEQYF.

The chain employs TRBV9 and TRBJ2-1; 8 bases are shared with TRBD2. The CDR3 totals 16 residues. Germline CDR1 reads SGDLS; CDR2 reads YYNGEE. V shed 3 bases, J shed 3 bases, and the junction held 8 bases outside the gene matches. The CDR3 sequence is CASSGSLAGFYNEQFF. CDR3 nucleotide sequence: TGTGCCAGCAGCGGCTCTTTAGCGGGGTTCTACAATGAGCAGTTCTTC.

V and J are TRBV29-1 and TRBJ2-1; D is unclear. Trimming took 5 bases from V and 6 from J, leaving 11 bases between them. Germline V CDR1 and CDR2: SQVTM, ANQGSEA. The CDR3 length is 12 residues. The CDR3 sequence is CSVYSDTNEQFF. In DNA, the CDR3 is TGCAGCGTTTACAGCGATACCAATGAGCAGTTCTTC.

The chain has TRBV5-6 and TRBJ2-5, with D hard to call. The ends were cut back, 4 bases at V and 4 bases at J, with 11 bases in the middle. Germline-derived CDR1 and CDR2 are SGHDT and YYEEEE. The CDR3 is 13 amino acids. CDR3 region: CASSPTWRETQYF. The CDR3 DNA sequence: TGTGCCAGCAGCCCGACATGGAGAGAGACCCAGTACTTC.

This clonotype was recorded at least ten times. V gene TRBV29-1 combines with J gene TRBJ1-1, with 7 bases that match TRBD1. The CDR3 is 14 amino acids. V dropped 7 bases and J dropped 0; count of bases not matched to a gene: 8. Germline V gene lookup returns CDR1 SQVTM and CDR2 ANQGSEA. CDR3 region: CSALDRPMNTEAFF. The CDR3 coding sequence is TGCAGCGCATTGGACAGGCCCATGAACACTGAAGCTTTCTTT.

This clonotype was counted a few times. The chain carries TRBV10-3 and TRBJ2-1; D possibly uses TRBD1 or TRBD2 (5 bases each). V lost 10 bases and J 5 bases, leaving 15 bases between the germline ends. CDR3 length: 13 residues. Germline values: CDR1 ENHRY, CDR2 SYGVKD. The CDR3 region has the DNA TGTGCCACCAACCGGGACGACGACAATGAGCAGTTCTTC. Amino acids: CATNRDDDNEQFF.

This clonotype was recorded at least ten times. The J gene is TRBJ1-2, the V gene TRBV2; 7 bases map to TRBD1. The CDR3 has 15 amino acids. The germline V gene encodes CDR1 SNHLY and CDR2 FYNNEI. V lost 6 bases, J lost 4 bases, and 11 bases stayed unmatched. In DNA, the CDR3 is TGTGCCAGCAGGAGACAGGGTACCTCTCTCTATGGCTACACCTTC. It codes for CASRRQGTSLYGYTF.

This clonotype was seen more than once but under ten times. This chain links TRBV14 with TRBJ2-3; tentatively, D is TRBD2 (6 bases). The CDR3 extends over 15 amino acids. Trimming cost V 3 bases and J 10 bases, with 20 bases left between them. Germline assignment: CDR1 SGHDN and CDR2 FVKESK. In DNA, the CDR3 is TGTGCCAGCAGCCAGCCTCCCGGGACTCTTTCACCGCAGTATTTT. Protein sequence: CASSQPPGTLSPQYF.

In this sample, this clonotype turned up many times. This chain connects TRBV12-3 or TRBV12-4 to TRBJ1-3; D is ambiguous. The CDR3 runs 14 residues. V shed 3 bases and J shed 3 bases, with 9 bases lying between them. CDR3 amino acids: CASSLPGDGNTIYF. As DNA, the CDR3 is TGTGCCAGCAGTTTGCCCGGGGATGGAAACACCATATATTTT.

This clonotype has at least ten counts. V gene TRBV25-1 combines with J gene TRBJ2-7; D may be TRBD2 (5 bases). In germline, CDR1 is MGHDK, CDR2 SYGVNS. V was shortened by 8 bases and J by 3 bases, with 14 bases between the two germline ends. This CDR3 contains 13 residues. CDR3 sequence: CASRGALLYEQYF. Here the CDR3 DNA reads TGTGCCAGCCGGGGAGCCCTACTCTACGAGCAGTACTTC.

This clonotype was recorded at least ten times. The rearrangement links TRBV15 to TRBJ1-1, with 7 bases aligning to TRBD1. V lost 6 bases to trimming and J lost 6 bases; unmatched junction nucleotides: 16. This CDR3 spans 16 amino acids. Germline lookup yields CDR1 LNHNV and CDR2 YYDKDF (reference sequence). CDR3 loop: CATRHIDTGDWAEAFF. In nucleotides, the CDR3 is TGTGCCACCAGGCACATCGATACAGGGGATTGGGCTGAAGCTTTCTTT.

This clonotype was seen ten or more times. V and J are TRBV5-1 and TRBJ2-6; tentative D call: TRBD1 (5 bases). V lost 0 bases, J lost 1 base, and 20 bases lay in between. Germline CDR1 and CDR2: SGHRS and YFSETQ. The CDR3 length is 20 residues. The CDR3 DNA follows: TGCGCCAGCAGCTTGGGGAATCGCGGCAGGGTGATATCTGGGGCCAACGTCCTGACTTTC. As protein: CASSLGNRGRVISGANVLTF.

This clonotype was recorded a few times. The J gene is TRBJ2-3, the V gene TRBV5-6; D uncertain. The V gene's germline CDR1 is SGHDT and CDR2 YYEEEE. The CDR3 totals 13 residues. Trimming took 0 bases from V and 9 from J, leaving 11 bases between them. The CDR3 loop reads CASSLAGPGTQYF. The CDR3 nucleotides are TGTGCCAGCAGCTTGGCAGGCCCCGGCACGCAGTATTTT.

This clonotype was counted ten times or more. This rearrangement joins TRBV7-8 to TRBJ2-2; 8 bases are a match to TRBD1. The germline V gene encodes CDR1 SGHVS and CDR2 FQNEAQ. J was trimmed by 2 bases and V by 1 base; bases with no gene match: 3. The CDR3 totals 16 residues. Written as DNA, the CDR3 is TGTGCCAGCAGCTTAGGGCAGGGGGCAAACACCGGGGAGCTGTTTTTT. It encodes CASSLGQGANTGELFF.

This clonotype was recorded a few times. V gene TRBV29-1 combines with J gene TRBJ2-1; tentative D call: TRBD2 (6 bases). V dropped 7 bases and J dropped 4 bases, with 17 bases sitting between them. The CDR3 spans 14 residues. The germline V gene encodes CDR1 SQVTM and CDR2 ANQGSEA. The CDR3 coding sequence is TGCAGCGCCCTAATCGCGGGGCTATACAATGAGCAGTTCTTC. Translation gives CSALIAGLYNEQFF.

This clonotype came up many times. The V gene is TRBV7-3, the J gene TRBJ1-2; D not resolved. Germline CDR1 and CDR2: SGHTA and FQGTGA. Deletions cut 5 bases from V and 8 bases from J, with 12 bases between. This CDR3 is 12 amino acids long. The chain's CDR3 is CASSPPGEGYTF. The CDR3 nucleotides are TGTGCCAGCAGCCCCCCAGGTGAAGGCTACACCTTC.

This clonotype came up once. With a much larger clone just one base away, this may be a read error. Lacking the conserved final phenylalanine or tryptophan, this CDR3 likely reflects a read error. This sequence joins TRBV5-4 and TRBJ2-1; D is possibly TRBD1 or TRBD2 (6 bases each). Trimming cost V 4 bases and J 12 bases, with 14 bases left between them. There are 12 residues in the CDR3. Germline V gene sequence: CDR1 SGHNT, CDR2 YYREEE (reference sequence). The CDR3 is CASSMEGGRQFS. Written as DNA, the CDR3 is TGTGCCAGCAGCATGGAGGGGGGTAGGCAGTTCTCC.

As to this clonotype: A read error may account for a junction end that differs from germline. The rearrangement joins TRBV5-1 to TRBJ1-2; D is ambiguous. CDR1 SGHRS and CDR2 YFSETQ come from the germline V gene. This CDR3 comprises 15 residues. In nucleotides, the CDR3 is TGCGTCAGCAGCTTGGCGGACTCCGCGGAATATGGCTACACCTTC. Translating it yields CVSSLADSAEYGYTF.

The table lists this clonotype with a few counts. V usage is TRBV15 and J usage is TRBJ1-2, with a tentative D call TRBD1 (5 bases). The CDR3 length is 15 residues. Germline V gene data show CDR1 as LNHNV and CDR2 as YYDKDF (reference sequence). V lost 0 bases and J 4 bases, leaving 12 bases between the germline ends. CDR3 bases: TGTGCCACCAGCAGAGATGAGAGGGGTTCCTATGGCTACACCTTC. Encoded protein: CATSRDERGSYGYTF.

This clonotype was recorded many times. The V and J genes are TRBV7-2 and TRBJ2-5; D possibly corresponds to TRBD2 (6 bases). Trimming took 6 bases from V and 3 from J, leaving 23 bases between them. The CDR3 runs to 17 residues. From germline, CDR1 is SGHTA and CDR2 FQGNSA. CDR3 amino acids: CASSPNHPGVPEETQYF. In nucleotides, the CDR3 is TGTGCCAGCAGTCCGAACCATCCGGGAGTCCCCGAAGAGACCCAGTACTTC.

This clonotype has a count of ten or more. V gene TRBV20-1 combines with J gene TRBJ2-1; a possible D gene is TRBD1 (7 bases). The CDR3 is 15 residues long. The V end was cut by 5 bases, the J end by 8 bases, with 22 bases between. The germline V gene encodes CDR1 DFQATT and CDR2 SNEGSKA (reference sequence). Here the CDR3 DNA reads TGCAGTGCTTCAGGCGGAGGGGGCGATAACCATGAGCAGTTCTTC. Translated, it gives CSASGGGGDNHEQFF.